Only one count was recorded for the clone carrying this TCR beta chain. As yet, its antigen is unknown. It was CD45RO-negative cells, positively selected for CCR7, that made up naive CD8 cells, with terminally differentiated effector memory CD45RA+ cells excluded. This CDR3 is 14 amino acids long. Trimming pared 6 bases from V and 5 bases from J, leaving 14 bases between. CDR1 and CDR2 from the germline V gene are MNHEY and SMNVEV (reference sequence). These data originate in a study of shared clonotypes between healthy human individuals. Study-level findings and limits: Owing to a small donor count, the genetic and exposure-history diversity represented was limited.

Study processing details: Filtering differed, since immunoSEQ gave only junction sequences and no quality scores. Produced via immunoSEQ multiplex PCR; TCRdb's table is partial and in-frame only. V and J calls plus clone size are reproduced from that table; the DNA served to infer D and trimming. This table has roughly 2,000,000 clones, roughly 95% appearing once. V gene TRBV27 combines with J gene TRBJ1-5; D unresolved. The receptor was isolated from a man aged 18 to 30 in good health. Sequencing used naive CD8+ T cells sorted from blood. This CDR3 reads CASRGFDMYQPQHF. DNA of the CDR3: TGTGCCAGCAGGGGTTTTGACATGTATCAGCCCCAGCATTTT.